The 27 T cell receptor beta chains below all came from one sample that was sequenced in a study of blood T cells in healthy people across ages. For the second PCR, which ran for roughly 7 to 11 cycles, a sample-barcoded 5' primer and a J-beta primer mix were used. TCRdb called the 5' RACE reads again in MiXCR, with one record for every CDR3 protein. Altogether 750,000 to 950,000 distinct CDR3 sequences are present, about 55% being singletons, with the ten largest covering 41%. Sequencing used blood. All receptors come from an elderly man in good health.

The chain combines TRBV28 with TRBJ2-7; 10 bases fit TRBD2. Germline V gene lookup returns CDR1 MDHEN and CDR2 SYDVKM. The CDR3 contains 16 residues. Trimming cost V 6 bases and J 4 bases; bases outside gene matches: 12. Here the CDR3 reads CASSPSRAGGRYEQYF. The CDR3 bases are TGTGCCAGCAGCCCCAGTCGAGCGGGAGGGCGTTACGAGCAGTACTTC. The whole variable domain, filled in from reference TRBV28 and TRBJ2-7, reads DVKVTQSSRYLVKRTGEKVFLECVQDMDHENMFWYRQDPGLGLRLIYFSYDVKMKEKGDIPEGYSVSREKKERFSLILESASTNQTSMYLCASSPSRAGGRYEQYFGPGTRLTVT.

As concerns this clonotype: One junction end disagrees with the germline gene, perhaps due to a read error. This sequence joins TRBV20-1 and TRBJ2-3; 10 bases match TRBD2. Germline V gene lookup returns CDR1 DFQATT and CDR2 SNEGSKA (reference sequence). This CDR3 is built from 15 residues. CDR3 DNA sequence: TGCAGTGCTAGAGATTCCGGGCTAGCGGGAGATGCGCAGTATTTT. Translation: CSARDSGLAGDAQYF.

Comment on this clonotype: One end of the junction is discordant with germline, which a read error may explain. The rearrangement joins TRBV7-3 to TRBJ2-4, with TRBD1 matching 9 bases. This CDR3 comprises 14 residues. Germline CDR1 and CDR2: SGHTA and FQGTGA. The CDR3 DNA sequence: TGTGACAGCAGTCCGACAGGGGGGAAAAACATTCAGTACTTC. Translating it yields CDSSPTGGKNIQYF.

The chain recombines TRBV5-4 with TRBJ2-1; D is perhaps TRBD2 (5 bases). The V gene lost 0 bases and the J gene lost 9 bases, with 10 bases spanning the gap. CDR1 is SGHNT, CDR2 YYREEE, per germline (reference sequence). This CDR3 comprises 13 residues. Here the CDR3 DNA reads TGTGCCAGCAGCTTGGACGGGGTGGGTGAGCAGTTCTTC. Encoded protein: CASSLDGVGEQFF.

There are a few counts of this clonotype. This chain connects TRBV7-9 to TRBJ1-2, with 10 bases lining up with TRBD1. V dropped 4 bases and J dropped 3; count of bases not matched to a gene: 8. CDR1 SEHNR and CDR2 FQNEAQ come from the germline V gene (reference sequence). This CDR3 has 16 residues. The CDR3 region has the DNA TGTGCCAGCAGCTCTCATGACAGGGGGCTTTACTATGGCTACACCTTC. It translates to CASSSHDRGLYYGYTF. Full variable domain (remainder filled in from reference TRBV7-9 and TRBJ1-2): DTGVSQNPRHKITKRGQNVTFRCDPISEHNRLYWYRQTLGQGPEFLTYFQNEAQLEKSRLLSDRFSAERPKGSFSTLEIQRTEQGDSAMYLCASSSHDRGLYYGYTFGSGTRLTVV.

The genes are TRBV20-1 and TRBJ1-2; D may be TRBD1 (5 bases). Germline V lookup: CDR1 DFQATT, CDR2 SNEGSKA (reference sequence). With 5 bases removed from V and 3 bases from J, the gap between germline ends came to 13 bases. This CDR3 region has 13 residues. CDR3 bases: TGCAGTGCTCCGCAGGGAAAGGACTATGGCTACACCTTC. Its protein is CSAPQGKDYGYTF.

This clonotype was picked up a small number of times. One end of the junction is discordant with germline, which a read error may explain. The chain has TRBV7-7 and TRBJ2-7; D is possibly TRBD2 (6 bases). The J call could be wrong; TRBJ2-5 is a better fit for the DNA end. In germline, CDR1 is SSHAT, CDR2 FNYEAQ (reference sequence). CDR3 length equals 16 residues. The CDR3 nucleotides are TGTGCTAGCAGCTCGGTCCGTCGGGACTCAGAGGAGACCCAGTACTTC. As protein: CASSSVRRDSEETQYF.

In its sample, this clonotype was seen a few times. J is TRBJ2-7 and V is TRBV10-3; possibly TRBD1 for D (6 bases). The V gene's germline CDR1 is ENHRY and CDR2 SYGVKD. V lost 4 bases and J lost 5, with 9 bases in between. The CDR3 is 12 residues long. For the CDR3, the DNA is TGTGCCATCAGTGGACAGGAGAACGAGCAGTACTTC. Translated, it gives CAISGQENEQYF.

This clonotype was found a few times. The chain employs TRBV6-2 or TRBV6-3 and TRBJ2-7; D is ambiguous. V was pared by 0 bases and J by 5 bases, with 8 bases between. The CDR3 is made up of 13 amino acids. From germline, CDR1 is MNHEY and CDR2 SVGEGT. The CDR3 protein is CASSYSPLDEQYF. CDR3 nucleotides: TGTGCCAGCAGTTACTCTCCATTGGACGAGCAGTACTTC.

The chain employs TRBV15 and TRBJ2-7, with D tentatively TRBD1 or TRBD2 (5 bases each). Trimming stripped 1 base from V and 4 bases from J, with 20 bases between. Germline loops: CDR1 LNHNV, CDR2 YYDKDF (reference sequence). CDR3 size: 17 residues. The CDR3 is CATSRVLGAGFGYEQYF. The CDR3 coding sequence is TGTGCCACCAGCAGAGTCCTGGGAGCAGGGTTCGGGTACGAGCAGTACTTC.

The V gene is TRBV27, the J gene TRBJ1-6; TRBD1 is a possible D gene (5 bases). The germline gives CDR1 MNHEY, CDR2 SMNVEV (reference sequence). Trimming removed 5 bases from V and 9 bases from J, with 20 bases in between. CDR3 length equals 16 residues. For the CDR3, the DNA is TGTGCCAGCAGTCTCGCCCAGGGAGTAGGTGGTTCACCCCTCCACTTT. Protein: CASSLAQGVGGSPLHF.

This chain connects TRBV29-1 to TRBJ2-7; TRBD1 matches at 9 bases. CDR1 and CDR2 from the germline V gene are SQVTM and ANQGSEA. The CDR3 totals 13 residues. Germline trimming cut 7 bases from V and 0 bases from J; bases unmatched to any gene: 4. The CDR3 sequence is CSGGTGISYEQYF. CDR3 nucleotides: TGCAGCGGGGGGACAGGGATCTCCTACGAGCAGTACTTC.

The V and J genes are TRBV9 and TRBJ1-3; D is unclear. This CDR3 is built from 13 residues. V was shortened by 3 bases and J by 9 bases, with 13 bases between the two germline ends. Germline CDR1 is SGDLS and CDR2 is YYNGEE. CDR3 in amino acids: CASSALERATIYF. CDR3 nucleotides: TGTGCCAGCAGCGCCCTGGAGAGGGCCACCATATATTTT.

This clonotype has more than one count but fewer than ten. The chain carries TRBV7-2 and TRBJ1-4; D is undetermined. The CDR3 runs 13 residues. V lost 1 base and J 8 bases, leaving 8 bases between the germline ends. Per the germline V gene, CDR1 is SGHTA and CDR2 is FQGNSA. CDR3 bases: TGTGCCAGCAGCTTAGTGGTTGGGGAAAAACTGTTTTTT. This encodes CASSLVVGEKLFF.

This clonotype showed up just a few times. V and J are TRBV2 and TRBJ2-3; no clear D. The CDR3 spans 14 residues. Germline V gives CDR1 SNHLY, CDR2 FYNNEI. V lost 6 bases and J 0 bases, leaving 10 bases between the germline ends. The CDR3 bases are TGTGCCAGCAGGATGGATTATAGCACAGATACGCAGTATTTT. Protein sequence: CASRMDYSTDTQYF.

The chain joins TRBV24-1 to TRBJ2-5; 13 bases agree with TRBD2. The CDR3 has 16 residues. CDR1 and CDR2 from the germline V gene are KGHDR and SFDVKD. With 1 base clipped from V and 5 bases from J, the junction kept 3 bases outside the gene matches. The DNA of the CDR3 is TGTGCCACCAGTGATTTTGGGACTAGCGGGACCGAGACCCAGTACTTC. Translated: CATSDFGTSGTETQYF.

V usage is TRBV18 and J usage is TRBJ1-3, with D possibly TRBD1 on 5 matching bases. This CDR3 spans 17 amino acids. V lost 3 bases and J lost 0, with 15 bases in between. The germline V gene encodes CDR1 KGHSH and CDR2 LQKENI. CDR3 region: CASSPTPGTVSGNTIYF. CDR3 in DNA: TGTGCCAGCTCACCCACTCCCGGGACGGTCTCTGGAAACACCATATATTTT.

This chain uses TRBV9 with TRBJ2-5; D call uncertain. V dropped 3 bases and J dropped 0 bases, with 18 bases sitting between them. The CDR3 consists of 17 residues. Germline CDR1 is SGDLS and CDR2 is YYNGEE. DNA for the CDR3: TGTGCCAGCAGCGCCCCGACTCGTTGGGCAGACCAAGAGACCCAGTACTTC. Its translation: CASSAPTRWADQETQYF.

This clonotype was seen only a few times. V is TRBV6-1 and J is TRBJ2-1; D is unresolved. CDR1 and CDR2 from the germline V gene are MNHNS and SASEGT. The V end was cut by 4 bases, the J end by 0 bases, with 10 bases between. This CDR3 spans 15 amino acids. CDR3 nucleotide sequence: TGTGCCAGCAGTGCGGCCGGTTACTCCTACAATGAGCAGTTCTTC. This encodes CASSAAGYSYNEQFF.

The V call is TRBV20-1, the J call TRBJ2-1; no clear D gene. Trimming pared 6 bases from V and 0 bases from J, leaving 18 bases between. CDR1 and CDR2 (germline): DFQATT, SNEGSKA (reference sequence). The CDR3 has 16 amino acids. This CDR3 reads CSALSFRIDSYNEQFF. CDR3 nucleotides: TGCAGTGCCCTATCTTTCCGAATCGACTCCTACAATGAGCAGTTCTTC.

V usage is TRBV12-3 or TRBV12-4 and J usage is TRBJ2-4; 7 nucleotides align to TRBD1. The CDR3 sequence is 16 residues long. With V trimmed by 6 bases and J by 2 bases, 10 bases remained unmatched. The chain's CDR3 is CASSNRDRASKNIQYF. The CDR3, as DNA: TGTGCCAGCAGCAACAGGGACAGAGCCTCCAAAAACATTCAGTACTTC.

The V gene is TRBV12-3 or TRBV12-4, the J gene TRBJ2-4; possible D gene TRBD1, 5 bases. The last part of the DNA fits TRBJ2-7 better; the J call may be wrong. The CDR3 contains 15 residues. The CDR3 nucleotides are TGTGCCAGCAGTAAAAGCAGGGCCACGCCCGGCGAGCAGTACTTC. Protein product: CASSKSRATPGEQYF.

The rearrangement uses TRBV24-1 and TRBJ1-5; 7 nucleotides align to TRBD1. The germline V gene encodes CDR1 KGHDR and CDR2 SFDVKD. After removal of 3 bases from V and 6 bases from J, the junction contained 1 base not matched to a gene. This CDR3 is built from 13 residues. The CDR3 loop is CATSDTGVQPQHF. In DNA form, the CDR3 reads TGTGCCACCAGTGATACAGGGGTTCAGCCCCAGCATTTT.

The chain recombines TRBV28 with TRBJ2-1, with unresolved D. The J call is uncertain, as TRBJ2-7 better fits the DNA end. This CDR3 is built from 16 residues. The germline V gene encodes CDR1 MDHEN and CDR2 SYDVKM. In nucleotides, the CDR3 is TGTGCCAGCAGGCAACGAAGCTTTAGCTCCTACAATGAGCAGTACTTC. Translating it yields CASRQRSFSSYNEQYF.

This clonotype was recorded many times. The chain is built from TRBV29-1 and TRBJ1-2; 11 bases are shared with TRBD1. The CDR3 runs 14 residues. Trimming took 6 bases from V and 3 from J; bases not matched to a gene: 6. Germline CDR1 is SQVTM and CDR2 is ANQGSEA. CDR3 in DNA: TGCAGCGTGGGACAGGGGGGAGGAGACTATGGCTACACCTTC. Protein product: CSVGQGGGDYGYTF.

The rearrangement uses TRBV7-8 and TRBJ2-5, with 8 bases identical to TRBD2. With V trimmed by 2 bases and J by 3 bases, 11 bases remained unmatched. The V gene's germline CDR1 is SGHVS and CDR2 FQNEAQ. The CDR3 spans 17 residues. CDR3 protein: CASSLKRTSLDKETQYF. In nucleotides, the CDR3 is TGTGCCAGCAGCTTAAAGAGGACTAGCCTAGATAAAGAGACCCAGTACTTC.

Worth noting for this clonotype: The junction and the germline gene differ at one end; a read error may be behind it. This CDR3 reads CAISGTGGEDTQFF. The CDR3 region has the DNA TGTGCCATCAGTGGGACCGGGGGGGAAGATACGCAGTTTTTT. This rearrangement joins TRBV10-3 to TRBJ2-3; 8 nucleotides line up with TRBD2. The CDR3 extends over 14 amino acids. Germline V gene data show CDR1 as ENHRY and CDR2 as SYGVKD.